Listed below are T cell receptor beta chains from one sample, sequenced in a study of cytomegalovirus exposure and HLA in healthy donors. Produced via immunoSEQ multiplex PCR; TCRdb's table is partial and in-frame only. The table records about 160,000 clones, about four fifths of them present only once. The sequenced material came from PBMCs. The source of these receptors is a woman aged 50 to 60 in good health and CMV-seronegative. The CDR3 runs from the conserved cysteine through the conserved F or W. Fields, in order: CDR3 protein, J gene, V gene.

cdr3_aa: CASSTGTGRAFF
j_call: TRBJ1-1
v_call: TRBV6-5

cdr3_aa: CASSASASPSYGYTF
j_call: TRBJ1-2
v_call: TRBV16

cdr3_aa: CASGPGGPSSGYEQYF
j_call: TRBJ2-7
v_call: TRBV12-5

cdr3_aa: CASSLGGQGEGYTF
j_call: TRBJ1-2
v_call: TRBV7-9

cdr3_aa: CASSPSGQFSYNEQFF
j_call: TRBJ2-1
v_call: TRBV27

cdr3_aa: CASSGRGLAGGNTGELFF
j_call: TRBJ2-2
v_call: TRBV9

cdr3_aa: CASSKGQGLTNEKLFF
j_call: TRBJ1-4
v_call: TRBV6-6

cdr3_aa: CASGRGGGNTEAFF
j_call: TRBJ1-1
v_call: TRBV5-1

cdr3_aa: CASSLVGGAGGISPLHF
j_call: TRBJ1-6
v_call: TRBV7-9

cdr3_aa: CASSFNKGGHKETQYF
j_call: TRBJ2-5
v_call: TRBV7-8